A single sample gave rise to the 9 T cell receptor beta chains below, sequenced in a study of breast tumors, draining lymph nodes, adjacent tissues. Axillary draining lymph nodes of breast cancer patients supplied the node samples. A single record per CDR3 protein comes from TCRdb applying MiXCR to the multiplex PCR reads. The data show around 130,000 distinct CDR3 sequences, roughly 33% seen once. The source material was axillary lymph node tissue. Source of these receptors: a female donor with breast cancer. Some clones in this sample may be carry-over from other donors' samples.

This clonotype was detected a few times. The chain employs TRBV5-8 and TRBJ2-4; D unclear. The CDR3 totals 13 residues. CDR1 is SGHTS, CDR2 YDEGEE, per germline. Trimming cost V 4 bases and J 8 bases, with 13 bases left between them. Here the CDR3 reads CASSQHIRDIQYF. In nucleotides, the CDR3 is TGTGCCAGCAGCCAACACATCCGGGACATTCAGTACTTC. The entire variable domain, with the rest obtained from reference TRBV5-8 and TRBJ2-4, is as follows: EAGVTQSPTHLIKTRGQQATLRCSPISGHTSVYWYQQALGLGLQFLLWYDEGEERNRGNFPPRFSGRQFPNYSSELNVNALELEDSALYLCASSQHIRDIQYFGAGTRLSVL.

Turning to this clonotype: Given a much more abundant clone one base away, this may be a read error. This sequence joins TRBV6-2 or TRBV6-3 and TRBJ1-2; perhaps TRBD1 as D (5 bases). Germline loops: CDR1 MNHEY, CDR2 SVGEGT. CDR3 length: 13 residues. The CDR3 DNA reads TGTGCCAGCAGAGACGGGACTGCCTATGGCCACACCTTC. Protein product: CASRDGTAYGHTF.

This clonotype was picked up many times. The rearrangement links TRBV27 to TRBJ1-6; 9 bases align to TRBD1. The length of the CDR3 is 17 residues. The germline V gene has CDR1 MNHEY and CDR2 SMNVEV (reference sequence). Trimming removed 3 bases from V and 0 bases from J; junction bases left unmatched: 3. The DNA for the CDR3 is TGTGCCAGCAGTTTGGGGACAGGGAGCTCCTATAATTCACCCCTCCACTTT. It yields the protein CASSLGTGSSYNSPLHF.

In its sample, this clonotype was seen many times. The gene calls are TRBV6-6 and TRBJ1-5; 8 positions agree with TRBD1. Germline V gene sequence: CDR1 MNHNY, CDR2 SVGAGI (reference sequence). V was clipped by 0 bases and J by 4 bases; unmatched bases: 14. CDR3 length equals 19 residues. The CDR3 reads CASSYSKAGTGVGNQPQHF. The CDR3 region has the DNA TGTGCCAGCAGTTACTCGAAGGCAGGGACAGGAGTGGGAAATCAGCCCCAGCATTTT.

This chain connects TRBV7-3 to TRBJ2-5, with D possibly TRBD2 on 5 matching bases. V shed 4 bases and J shed 4 bases, with 19 bases lying between them. The CDR3 has 16 residues. From germline, CDR1 is SGHTA and CDR2 FQGTGA. The CDR3 region has the DNA TGTGCCAGCAGCTGGGTTCGGGGTACTATCGGAGAGACCCAGTACTTC. Translation gives CASSWVRGTIGETQYF.

Regarding this clonotype: A much larger clone lies a single base off, so this may be a read error. The chain has TRBV18 and TRBJ1-5, with D hard to call. This CDR3 is built from 18 residues. CDR1 and CDR2 from the germline V gene are KGHSH and LQKENI. V gave up 3 bases and J gave up 5 bases, with 23 bases separating them. The CDR3 loop is CASSPGGSQAQDDQPQHF. The CDR3 DNA reads TGTGCCAGCTCACCGGGTGGGTCTCAAGCCCAGGACGATCAGCCCCAGCATTTT.

This clonotype was seen many times. This chain links TRBV27 with TRBJ1-2; the match to TRBD1 covers 8 bases. Germline loops: CDR1 MNHEY, CDR2 SMNVEV (reference sequence). This CDR3 spans 15 amino acids. V was clipped by 5 bases and J by 4 bases; unmatched bases: 9. CDR3 DNA sequence: TGTGCCAGCAGTCCCTGGACAGGGACCGGCTATGGCTACACCTTC. The encoded protein is CASSPWTGTGYGYTF.

As concerns this clonotype: Possible read error: a much larger clone is one base away. V usage is TRBV14 and J usage is TRBJ2-1, with 8 bases identical to TRBD1. CDR1 is SGHDN, CDR2 FVKESK, per germline. This CDR3 region has 16 residues. CDR3 in amino acids: CASSQVYLAGGNAQFF. The CDR3 DNA sequence: TGTGCCAGCAGCCAAGTTTATTTGGCAGGGGGCAATGCGCAGTTCTTC. Full variable domain (rest looked up from reference TRBV14 and TRBJ2-1): EAGVTQFPSHSVIEKGQTVTLRCDPISGHDNLYWYRRVMGKEIKFLLHFVKESKQDESGMPNNRFLAERTGGTYSTLKVQPAELEDSGVYFCASSQVYLAGGNAQFFGPGTRLTVL.

Turning to this clonotype: This sequence may be a read error, since a much larger clone differs from it by one base. The chain carries TRBV13 and TRBJ1-5; D is uncertain. Per the germline V gene, CDR1 is PRHDT and CDR2 is FYEKMQ (reference sequence). V lost 2 bases to trimming and J lost 5 bases, with 7 bases between them. This CDR3 comprises 13 residues. The CDR3: CASSLPRDQPQHF. The CDR3 region has the DNA TGTGCCAGCAGCTTACCCCGGGATCAGCCCCAGCATTTT.